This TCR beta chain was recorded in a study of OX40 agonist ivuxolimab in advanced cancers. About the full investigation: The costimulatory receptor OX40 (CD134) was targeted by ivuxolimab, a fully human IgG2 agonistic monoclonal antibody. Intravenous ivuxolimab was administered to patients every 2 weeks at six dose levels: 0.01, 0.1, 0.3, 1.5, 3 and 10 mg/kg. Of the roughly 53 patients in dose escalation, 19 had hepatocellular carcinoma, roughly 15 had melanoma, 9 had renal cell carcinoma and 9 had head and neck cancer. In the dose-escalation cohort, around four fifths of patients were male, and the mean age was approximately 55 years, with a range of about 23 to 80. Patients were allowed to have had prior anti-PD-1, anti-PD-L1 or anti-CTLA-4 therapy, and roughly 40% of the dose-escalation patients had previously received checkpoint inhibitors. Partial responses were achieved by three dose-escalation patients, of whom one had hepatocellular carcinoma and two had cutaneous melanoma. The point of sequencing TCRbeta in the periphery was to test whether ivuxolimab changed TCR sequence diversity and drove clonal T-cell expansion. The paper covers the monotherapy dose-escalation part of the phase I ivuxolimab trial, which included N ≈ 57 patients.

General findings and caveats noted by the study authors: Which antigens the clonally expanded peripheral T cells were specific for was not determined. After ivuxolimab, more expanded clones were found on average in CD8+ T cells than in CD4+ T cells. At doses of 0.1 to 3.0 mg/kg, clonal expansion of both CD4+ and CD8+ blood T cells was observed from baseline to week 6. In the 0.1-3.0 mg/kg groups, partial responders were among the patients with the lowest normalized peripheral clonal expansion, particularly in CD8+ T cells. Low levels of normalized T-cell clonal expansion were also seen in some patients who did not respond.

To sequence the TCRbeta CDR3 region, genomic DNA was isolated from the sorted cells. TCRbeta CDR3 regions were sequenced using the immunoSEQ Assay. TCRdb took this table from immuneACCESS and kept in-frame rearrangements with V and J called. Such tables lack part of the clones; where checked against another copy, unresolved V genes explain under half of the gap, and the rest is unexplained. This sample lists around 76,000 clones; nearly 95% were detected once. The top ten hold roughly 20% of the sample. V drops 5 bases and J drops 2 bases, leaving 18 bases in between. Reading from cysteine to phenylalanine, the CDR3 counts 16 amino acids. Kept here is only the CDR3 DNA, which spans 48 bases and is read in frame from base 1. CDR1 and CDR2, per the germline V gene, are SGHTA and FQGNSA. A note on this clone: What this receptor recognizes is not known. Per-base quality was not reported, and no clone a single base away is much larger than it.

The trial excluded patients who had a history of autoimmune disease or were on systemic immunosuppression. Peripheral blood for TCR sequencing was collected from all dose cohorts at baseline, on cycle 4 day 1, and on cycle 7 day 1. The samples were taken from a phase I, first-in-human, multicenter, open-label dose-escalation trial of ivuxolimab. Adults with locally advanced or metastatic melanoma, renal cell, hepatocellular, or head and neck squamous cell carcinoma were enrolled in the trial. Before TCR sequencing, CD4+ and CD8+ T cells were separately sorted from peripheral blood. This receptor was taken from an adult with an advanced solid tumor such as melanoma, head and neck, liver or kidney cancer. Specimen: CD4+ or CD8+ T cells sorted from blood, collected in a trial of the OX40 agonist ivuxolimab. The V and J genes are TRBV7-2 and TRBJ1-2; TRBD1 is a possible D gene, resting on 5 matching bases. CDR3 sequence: CASSPREGMENYGYTF. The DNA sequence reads TGTGCCAGCAGCCCCCGGGAGGGGATGGAGAACTATGGCTACACCTTC.